This T cell receptor (beta chain) was captured by sequencing in a study of regulatory T cells in long-lasting Graves disease. Study-wide results and limits: Patients whose Graves' disease persisted exhibited lower TCR diversity than those newly diagnosed.

Germline trimming cut 5 bases from V and 4 bases from J; bases unmatched to any gene: 4. Germline assignment: CDR1 LNHDA and CDR2 SQIVND (reference sequence). The CDR3 runs 14 residues. Through Arm-PCR of CDR3 regions and iRepertoire HTBI primers, TCR beta libraries were built. A single record per CDR3 protein comes from TCRdb applying MiXCR to the multiplex PCR reads. The sample consists of 500,000 or so distinct CDR3 sequences, roughly 16% of them appearing once. Time point in this sample: newly diagnosed GD, antithyroid drugs for less than 3 months. Preparation of the TCR library used RNA extracted from PBMCs. The table lists this clonotype with a few counts. Its antigen remains unknown. This same sample was also part of a study on T cells in Graves' hyperthyroidism and ophthalmopathy. As reported in that work: Aged 18 to 65, the patients had hyperthyroidism that was newly diagnosed and had lasted under 2 months.

The chain is built from TRBV19 and TRBJ2-2, with TRBD1 matching over 7 bases. The sequence was collected from a woman in her forties or fifties with Graves disease. Sample: peripheral blood mononuclear cells (PBMCs), taken at new diagnosis, from a patient treated with antithyroid drugs. CDR3: CASSFWDSTGELFF. CDR3 DNA: TGTGCCAGTAGTTTTTGGGACAGCACCGGGGAGCTGTTTTTT.